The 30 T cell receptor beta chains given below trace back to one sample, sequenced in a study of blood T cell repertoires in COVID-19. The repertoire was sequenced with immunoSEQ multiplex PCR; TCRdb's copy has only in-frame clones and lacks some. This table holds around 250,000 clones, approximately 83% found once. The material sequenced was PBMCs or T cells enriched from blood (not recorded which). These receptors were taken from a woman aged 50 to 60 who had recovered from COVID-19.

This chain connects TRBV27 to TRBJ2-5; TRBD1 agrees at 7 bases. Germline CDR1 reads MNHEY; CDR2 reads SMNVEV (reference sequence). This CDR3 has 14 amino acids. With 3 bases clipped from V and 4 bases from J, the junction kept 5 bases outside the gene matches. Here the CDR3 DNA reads TGTGCCAGCAGTTTCCGGGGACAGCGAGAGACCCAGTACTTC. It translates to CASSFRGQRETQYF.

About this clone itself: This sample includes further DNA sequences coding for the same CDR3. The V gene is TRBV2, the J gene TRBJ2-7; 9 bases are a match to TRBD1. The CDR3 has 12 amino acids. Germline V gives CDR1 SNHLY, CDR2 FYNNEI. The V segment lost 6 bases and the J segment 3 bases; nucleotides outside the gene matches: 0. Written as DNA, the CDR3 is TGTGCCAGCAGGGACAGGGGCTACGAGCAGTACTTC. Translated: CASRDRGYEQYF.

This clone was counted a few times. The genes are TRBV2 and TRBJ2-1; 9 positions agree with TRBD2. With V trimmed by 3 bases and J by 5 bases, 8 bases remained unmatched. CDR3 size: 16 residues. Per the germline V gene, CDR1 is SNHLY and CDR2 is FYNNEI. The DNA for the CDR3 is TGTGCCAGCAGTGAGGCTAGCGGGACCTACCACAATGAGCAGTTCTTC. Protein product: CASSEASGTYHNEQFF.

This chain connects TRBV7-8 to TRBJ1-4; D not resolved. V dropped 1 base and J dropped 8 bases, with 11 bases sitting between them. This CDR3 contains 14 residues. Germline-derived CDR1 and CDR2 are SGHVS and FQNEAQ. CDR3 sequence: CASSLERWSEKLFF. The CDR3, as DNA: TGTGCCAGCAGCTTAGAGAGGTGGAGCGAAAAACTGTTTTTT.

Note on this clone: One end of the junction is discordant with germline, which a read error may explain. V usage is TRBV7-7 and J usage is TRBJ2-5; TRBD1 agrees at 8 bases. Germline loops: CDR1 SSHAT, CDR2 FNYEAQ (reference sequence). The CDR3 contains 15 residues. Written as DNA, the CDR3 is TGTGCTAGCAGCTTAGGGACAGGTTCGGGGGAGACCCAGTACTTC. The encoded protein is CASSLGTGSGETQYF.

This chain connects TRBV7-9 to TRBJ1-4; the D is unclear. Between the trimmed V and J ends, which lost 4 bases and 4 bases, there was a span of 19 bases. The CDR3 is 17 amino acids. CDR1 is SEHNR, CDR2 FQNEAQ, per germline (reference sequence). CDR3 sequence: CASSSNGEWAGNEKLFF. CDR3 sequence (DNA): TGTGCCAGCAGCTCAAACGGGGAGTGGGCGGGTAATGAAAAACTGTTTTTT.

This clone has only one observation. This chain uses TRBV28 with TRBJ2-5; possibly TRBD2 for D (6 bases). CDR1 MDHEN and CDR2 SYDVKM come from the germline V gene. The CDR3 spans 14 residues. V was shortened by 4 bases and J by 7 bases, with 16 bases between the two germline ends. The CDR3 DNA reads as TGTGCCAGCAGTTCCGACCCCAACGGGAGGACCCAGTACTTC. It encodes CASSSDPNGRTQYF.

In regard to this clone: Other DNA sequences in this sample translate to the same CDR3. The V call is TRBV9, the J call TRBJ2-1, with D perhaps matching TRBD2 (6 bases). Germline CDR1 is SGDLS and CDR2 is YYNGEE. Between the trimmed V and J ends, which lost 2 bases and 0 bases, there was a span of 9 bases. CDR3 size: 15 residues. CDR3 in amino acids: CASSVSGSSYNEQFF. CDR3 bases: TGTGCCAGCAGCGTTAGCGGAAGCTCCTACAATGAGCAGTTCTTC. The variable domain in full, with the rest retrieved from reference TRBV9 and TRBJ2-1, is DSGVTQTPKHLITATGQRVTLRCSPRSGDLSVYWYQQSLDQGLQFLIQYYNGEERAKGNILERFSAQQFPDLHSELNLSSLELGDSALYFCASSVSGSSYNEQFFGPGTRLTVL.

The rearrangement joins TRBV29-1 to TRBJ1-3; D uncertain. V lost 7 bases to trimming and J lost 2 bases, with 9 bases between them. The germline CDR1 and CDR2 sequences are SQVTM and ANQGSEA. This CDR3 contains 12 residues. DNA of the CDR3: TGCAGCGCCGTATTAGCTGGAAACACCATATATTTT. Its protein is CSAVLAGNTIYF.

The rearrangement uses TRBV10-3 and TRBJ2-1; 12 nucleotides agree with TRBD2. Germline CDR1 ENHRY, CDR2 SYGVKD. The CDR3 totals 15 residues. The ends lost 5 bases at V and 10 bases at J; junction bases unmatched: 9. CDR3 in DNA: TGTGCCATCAGTACTCGACTAGCGGGAGTAGAGGAGCAGTTCTTC. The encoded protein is CAISTRLAGVEEQFF.

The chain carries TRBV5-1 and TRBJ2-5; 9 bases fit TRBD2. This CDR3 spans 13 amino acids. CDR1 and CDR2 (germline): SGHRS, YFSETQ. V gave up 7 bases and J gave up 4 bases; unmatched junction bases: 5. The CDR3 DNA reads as TGCGCCAGCGCCACGGGACTAGCAGAGACCCAGTACTTC. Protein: CASATGLAETQYF.

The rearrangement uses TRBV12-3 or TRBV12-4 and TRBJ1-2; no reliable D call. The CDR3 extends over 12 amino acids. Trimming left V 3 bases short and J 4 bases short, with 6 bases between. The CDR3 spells CASSLETYGYTF. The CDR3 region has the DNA TGTGCCAGCAGTTTGGAGACCTATGGCTACACCTTC.

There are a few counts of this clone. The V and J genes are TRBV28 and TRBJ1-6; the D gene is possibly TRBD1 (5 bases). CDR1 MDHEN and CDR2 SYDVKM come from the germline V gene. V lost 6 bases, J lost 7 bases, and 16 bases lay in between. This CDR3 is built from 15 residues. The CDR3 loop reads CASSMGGGENSPLHF. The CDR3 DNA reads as TGTGCCAGCAGCATGGGTGGAGGGGAAAATTCACCCCTCCACTTT.

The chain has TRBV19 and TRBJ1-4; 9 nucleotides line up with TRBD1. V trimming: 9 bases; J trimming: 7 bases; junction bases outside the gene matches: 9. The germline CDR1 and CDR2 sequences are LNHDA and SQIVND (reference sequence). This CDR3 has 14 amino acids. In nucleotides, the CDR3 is TGTGCCAGCTGCATCCGGGACAGGGCTGAAAAACTGTTTTTT. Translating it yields CASCIRDRAEKLFF.

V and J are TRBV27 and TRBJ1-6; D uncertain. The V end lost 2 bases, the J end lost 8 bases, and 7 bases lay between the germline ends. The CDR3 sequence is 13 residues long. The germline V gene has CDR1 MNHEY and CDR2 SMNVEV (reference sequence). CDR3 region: CASSLGLYSPLHF. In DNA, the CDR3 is TGTGCCAGCAGTTTAGGGCTGTATTCACCCCTCCACTTT.

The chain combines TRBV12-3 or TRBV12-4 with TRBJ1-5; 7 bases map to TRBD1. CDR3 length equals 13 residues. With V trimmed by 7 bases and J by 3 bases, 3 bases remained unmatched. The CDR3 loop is CASTGQFNQPQHF. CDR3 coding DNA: TGTGCCAGCACGGGACAGTTCAATCAGCCCCAGCATTTT.

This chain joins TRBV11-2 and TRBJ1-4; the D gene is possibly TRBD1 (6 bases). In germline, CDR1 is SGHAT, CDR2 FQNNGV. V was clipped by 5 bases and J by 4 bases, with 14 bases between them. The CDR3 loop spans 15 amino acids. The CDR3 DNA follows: TGTGCCAGCAGCGGAGGACAGATACTTAATGAAAAACTGTTTTTT. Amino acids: CASSGGQILNEKLFF.

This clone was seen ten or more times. The DNA for the CDR3 is TGCGCCAGCAGCCCCTTGGGTACAGTCTATCAGCCCCAGCATTTT. This gives the protein CASSPLGTVYQPQHF. The chain couples TRBV4-1 to TRBJ1-5; D is unresolved. Deletions cut 4 bases from V and 5 bases from J, with 15 bases between. Germline assignment: CDR1 MGHRA and CDR2 YSYEKL. The CDR3 is 15 residues long.

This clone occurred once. The CDR3 bases are TGTGCCTGGAGTCGGGCAGGGCCAAGCAATGAGCAGTTCTTC. Protein product: CAWSRAGPSNEQFF. The rearrangement joins TRBV30 to TRBJ2-1; D is possibly TRBD1 (5 bases). This CDR3 comprises 14 residues. V was cut by 2 bases and J by 6 bases, with 14 bases left in between. Germline-derived CDR1 and CDR2 are GTSNPN and SVGIG (reference sequence). The variable domain in full, completed from reference TRBV30 and TRBJ2-1, reads SQTIHQWPATLVQPVGSPLSLECTVEGTSNPNLYWYRQAAGRGLQLLFYSVGIGQISSEVPQNLSASRPQDRQFILSSKKLLLSDSGFYLCAWSRAGPSNEQFFGPGTRLTVL.

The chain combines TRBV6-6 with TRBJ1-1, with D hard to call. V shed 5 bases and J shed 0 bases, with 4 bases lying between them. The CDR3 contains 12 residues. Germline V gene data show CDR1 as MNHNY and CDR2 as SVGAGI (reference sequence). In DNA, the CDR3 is TGTGCCAGCAGTAGCATGAACACTGAAGCTTTCTTT. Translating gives CASSSMNTEAFF.

The CDR3, as DNA: TGTGCCAGCAGTTCGCTGATGGGACTAGCGTTTGACAATGAGCAGTTCTTC. It specifies CASSSLMGLAFDNEQFF. The rearrangement uses TRBV28 and TRBJ2-1; 10 positions agree with TRBD2. With V trimmed by 4 bases and J by 5 bases, 11 bases remained unmatched. CDR1 and CDR2 from the germline V gene are MDHEN and SYDVKM. There are 17 residues in the CDR3.

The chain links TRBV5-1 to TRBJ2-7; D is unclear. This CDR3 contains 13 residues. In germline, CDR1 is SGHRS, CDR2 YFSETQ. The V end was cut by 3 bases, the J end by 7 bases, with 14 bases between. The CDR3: CASSSQSLLEQYF. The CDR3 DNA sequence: TGCGCCAGCAGCTCGCAGTCCCTCTTGGAGCAGTACTTC.

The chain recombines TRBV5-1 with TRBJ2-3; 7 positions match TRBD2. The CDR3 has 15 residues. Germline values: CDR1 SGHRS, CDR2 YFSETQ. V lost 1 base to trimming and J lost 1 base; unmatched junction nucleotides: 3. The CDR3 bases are TGCGCCAGCAGCTTGCGAACTAGCGGCACAGATACGCAGTATTTT. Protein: CASSLRTSGTDTQYF. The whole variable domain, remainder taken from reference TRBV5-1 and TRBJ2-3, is KAGVTQTPRYLIKTRGQQVTLSCSPISGHRSVSWYQQTPGQGLQFLFEYFSETQRNKGNFPGRFSGRQFSNSRSEMNVSTLELGDSALYLCASSLRTSGTDTQYFGPGTRLTVL.

Here the CDR3 reads CASSLGHQNTEAFF. CDR3 coding DNA: TGTGCCAGCAGCTTAGGGCACCAGAACACTGAAGCTTTCTTT. The chain carries TRBV7-3 and TRBJ1-1; D remains ambiguous. The CDR3 extends over 14 amino acids. The V gene lost 2 bases and the J gene lost 1 base, with 8 bases spanning the gap. Germline V gene lookup returns CDR1 SGHTA and CDR2 FQGTGA.

CDR3: CASSLDRYNEQFF. The CDR3 DNA sequence: TGTGCCAGCAGCCTTGACAGGTACAATGAGCAGTTCTTC. This rearrangement joins TRBV7-3 to TRBJ2-1; D may be TRBD1 (6 bases). This CDR3 comprises 13 residues. CDR1 and CDR2 from the germline V gene are SGHTA and FQGTGA. Trimming cost V 5 bases and J 4 bases, with 9 bases left between them.

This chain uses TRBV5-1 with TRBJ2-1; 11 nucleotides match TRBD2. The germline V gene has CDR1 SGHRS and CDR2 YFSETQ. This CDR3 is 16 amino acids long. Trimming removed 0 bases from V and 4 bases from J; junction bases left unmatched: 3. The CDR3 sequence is CASSLAGLADYNEQFF. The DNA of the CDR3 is TGCGCCAGCAGCTTGGCGGGACTAGCGGATTACAATGAGCAGTTCTTC.

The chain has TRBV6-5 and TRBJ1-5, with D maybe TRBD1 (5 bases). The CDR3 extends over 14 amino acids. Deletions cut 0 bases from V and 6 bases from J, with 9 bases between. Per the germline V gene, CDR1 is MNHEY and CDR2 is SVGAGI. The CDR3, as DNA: TGTGCCAGCAGTTACTCTGGTCAGGGTCAGCCCCAGCATTTT. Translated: CASSYSGQGQPQHF.

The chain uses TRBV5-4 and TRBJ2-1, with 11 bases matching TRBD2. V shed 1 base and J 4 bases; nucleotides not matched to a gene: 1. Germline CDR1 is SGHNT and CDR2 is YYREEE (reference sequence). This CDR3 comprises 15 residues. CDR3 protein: CASSLTSGGYNEQFF. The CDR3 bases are TGTGCCAGCAGCTTGACTAGCGGGGGTTACAATGAGCAGTTCTTC.

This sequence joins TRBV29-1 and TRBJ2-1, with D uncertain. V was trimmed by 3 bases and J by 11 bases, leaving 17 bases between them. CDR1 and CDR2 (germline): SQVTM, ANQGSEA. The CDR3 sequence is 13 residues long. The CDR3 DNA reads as TGCAGCGTTGAGGCTAGATTAATCCCCAAGCAGTTCTTC. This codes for CSVEARLIPKQFF.

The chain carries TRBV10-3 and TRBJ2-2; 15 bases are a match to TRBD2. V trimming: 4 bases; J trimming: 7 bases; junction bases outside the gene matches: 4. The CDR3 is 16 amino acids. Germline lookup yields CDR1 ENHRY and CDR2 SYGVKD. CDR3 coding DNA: TGTGCCATCAGTGGGACTAGCGGGAGGGCCGACGGGGAGCTGTTTTTT. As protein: CAISGTSGRADGELFF.